One sample yielded the 16 T cell receptor beta chains listed below, sequenced in a study of blood T cell repertoires in COVID-19. Sequenced by immunoSEQ multiplex PCR; TCRdb stores in-frame clones only, minus some. The data hold roughly 170,000 clones, with 86% observed a single time. Sequenced material: peripheral blood. The source is a man aged 70-80 years with active or convalescent COVID-19.

The chain uses TRBV5-1 and TRBJ2-7; 7 bases fit TRBD1. CDR3 length: 13 amino acids. CDR1 and CDR2 from the germline V gene are SGHRS and YFSETQ. Trimming took 4 bases from V and 5 from J; bases not matched to a gene: 6. For the CDR3, the DNA is TGCGCCAGCAGCCAAACCGACAGGGACGAGCAGTACTTC. It encodes CASSQTDRDEQYF.

The chain couples TRBV12-3 or TRBV12-4 to TRBJ2-5; 7 positions agree with TRBD2. The CDR3 extends over 12 amino acids. With 9 bases clipped from V and 7 bases from J, the junction kept 8 bases outside the gene matches. DNA of the CDR3: TGTGCCAGTCGCCCTGGGGAGGGGACCCAGTACTTC. Translation gives CASRPGEGTQYF.

The chain recombines TRBV7-6 with TRBJ2-5; 14 nucleotides match TRBD2. J gave up 3 bases and V 3 bases, and 3 bases lay outside the gene matches. This CDR3 region has 16 residues. Germline values: CDR1 SGHVS, CDR2 FNYEAQ. CDR3 DNA sequence: TGTGCCAGCAGCTTCTCGGGACTAGCGGGAGAAGAGACCCAGTACTTC. Translating it yields CASSFSGLAGEETQYF.

This CDR3 reads CAWSRGRPNTEAFF. Here the CDR3 DNA reads TGTGCCTGGAGCCGGGGGAGGCCGAACACTGAAGCTTTCTTT. V and J are TRBV30 and TRBJ1-1, with D possibly TRBD1 on 5 matching bases. The germline V gene encodes CDR1 GTSNPN and CDR2 SVGIG (reference sequence). The CDR3 spans 14 residues. The V end lost 3 bases, the J end lost 1 base, and 12 bases lay between the germline ends. Full variable domain (rest looked up from reference TRBV30 and TRBJ1-1): SQTIHQWPATLVQPVGSPLSLECTVEGTSNPNLYWYRQAAGRGLQLLFYSVGIGQISSEVPQNLSASRPQDRQFILSSKKLLLSDSGFYLCAWSRGRPNTEAFFGQGTRLTVV.

The chain joins TRBV11-2 to TRBJ2-7; TRBD2 matches 11 bases. Germline V gene lookup returns CDR1 SGHAT and CDR2 FQNNGV. The V gene end was trimmed by 5 bases and the J gene end by 4 bases; junction bases not matched to a gene: 7. The CDR3 loop spans 15 amino acids. Here the CDR3 reads CASSTGTSGIYEQYF. In DNA form, the CDR3 reads TGTGCCAGCAGCACCGGGACTAGCGGAATTTACGAGCAGTACTTC.

The V and J genes are TRBV7-3 and TRBJ2-3, with 10 bases lining up with TRBD1. Germline CDR1 and CDR2: SGHTA and FQGTGA. The CDR3 has 17 amino acids. With V trimmed by 5 bases and J by 6 bases, 14 bases remained unmatched. The CDR3 is CASSPRTGGASLDTQYF. The CDR3 DNA is TGTGCCAGCAGCCCCCGGACAGGGGGAGCCTCTCTTGATACGCAGTATTTT. Together with reference TRBV7-3 and TRBJ2-3, the CDR3 gives the full variable domain: GAGVSQTPSNKVTEKGKYVELRCDPISGHTALYWYRQSLGQGPEFLIYFQGTGAADDSGLPNDRFFAVRPEGSVSTLKIQRTERGDSAVYLCASSPRTGGASLDTQYFGPGTRLTVL.

The rearrangement uses TRBV19 and TRBJ1-1; 7 bases are shared with TRBD1. The V gene's germline CDR1 is LNHDA and CDR2 SQIVND (reference sequence). The V gene end was trimmed by 8 bases and the J gene end by 1 base; junction bases not matched to a gene: 10. This CDR3 is built from 15 residues. The CDR3 DNA sequence: TGTGCCAGTCAACAGGGGTGGTTTGGGAACACTGAAGCTTTCTTT. Amino acid sequence: CASQQGWFGNTEAFF. Filled out from reference TRBV19 and TRBJ1-1, the complete variable domain reads DGGITQSPKYLFRKEGQNVTLSCEQNLNHDAMYWYRQDPGQGLRLIYYSQIVNDFQKGDIAEGYSVSREKKESFPLTVTSAQKNPTAFYLCASQQGWFGNTEAFFGQGTRLTVV.

As DNA, the CDR3 is TGTGCCAGCAGCTTACAAAGGGGGAGCGGTGAGCAGTTCTTC. Encoded protein: CASSLQRGSGEQFF. This chain links TRBV11-2 with TRBJ2-1; possibly TRBD1 for D (6 bases). V lost 2 bases and J lost 9, with 14 bases in between. There are 14 residues in the CDR3. Per the germline V gene, CDR1 is SGHAT and CDR2 is FQNNGV.

This sequence joins TRBV7-2 and TRBJ2-5; D remains ambiguous. The V end lost 6 bases, the J end lost 1 base, and 12 bases lay between the germline ends. Germline V CDR1 and CDR2: SGHTA, FQGNSA. This CDR3 is 14 amino acids long. CDR3 loop: CASSPFPTQETQYF. CDR3 DNA sequence: TGTGCCAGCAGTCCTTTTCCTACCCAAGAGACCCAGTACTTC.

The chain links TRBV7-3 to TRBJ2-7, with D tentatively TRBD2 (6 bases). V was trimmed by 5 bases and J by 0 bases, leaving 14 bases between them. The CDR3 length is 15 residues. CDR1 is SGHTA and CDR2 is FQGTGA in the germline V gene. CDR3 in amino acids: CASSESSGSSYEQYF. CDR3 bases: TGTGCCAGCAGCGAATCCTCCGGGAGCTCCTACGAGCAGTACTTC. Drawing the rest from reference TRBV7-3 and TRBJ2-7, the complete variable domain is GAGVSQTPSNKVTEKGKYVELRCDPISGHTALYWYRQSLGQGPEFLIYFQGTGAADDSGLPNDRFFAVRPEGSVSTLKIQRTERGDSAVYLCASSESSGSSYEQYFGPGTRLTVT.

The CDR3 DNA reads as TGTGCCAGCAGCCGCCCGCTAGCGGGAGTTGGTGAGCAGTTCTTC. Its protein is CASSRPLAGVGEQFF. The rearrangement links TRBV6-2 or TRBV6-3 to TRBJ2-1; 10 bases fit TRBD2. J lost 9 bases, V lost 6 bases, and 11 bases had no gene match. The V gene's germline CDR1 is MNHEY and CDR2 SVGEGT. The CDR3 consists of 15 residues.

This sequence joins TRBV6-5 and TRBJ1-1; 7 nucleotides align to TRBD1. The length of the CDR3 is 15 residues. Germline CDR1 is MNHEY and CDR2 is SVGAGI. The V and J ends lost 4 bases and 4 bases, in that order; junction bases with no gene match: 9. In nucleotides, the CDR3 is TGTGCCAGCAGTTCCCAGAGGGGGCGCTTCACTGAAGCTTTCTTT. Protein product: CASSSQRGRFTEAFF.

The sample holds a few counts of this clone. This chain connects TRBV5-1 to TRBJ2-1; 10 bases align to TRBD2. The CDR3 has 15 amino acids. V lost 3 bases, J lost 5 bases, and 5 bases stayed unmatched. Looked up from germline, CDR1 is SGHRS and CDR2 is YFSETQ. The DNA for the CDR3 is TGCGCCAGCAGCTCAAGCGGGAGGGCCAACAATGAGCAGTTCTTC. Translated, it gives CASSSSGRANNEQFF.

The chain is built from TRBV24-1 and TRBJ1-2, with D perhaps TRBD1 (5 bases). Trimming pared 0 bases from V and 8 bases from J, leaving 12 bases between. CDR1 and CDR2 from the germline V gene are KGHDR and SFDVKD. The CDR3 has 14 residues. The CDR3 is CATSDLSRAGGYTF. The CDR3 DNA reads TGTGCCACCAGTGATTTGAGCAGGGCTGGGGGCTACACCTTC.

The chain is built from TRBV14 and TRBJ1-2, with D hard to call. The CDR3 has 15 residues. Trimming stripped 3 bases from V and 8 bases from J, with 19 bases between. Looked up from germline, CDR1 is SGHDN and CDR2 is FVKESK. The CDR3 nucleotides read TGTGCCAGCAGCCAGATCCTTGGCGGGTCGGGCGGCTACACCTTC. This translates into CASSQILGGSGGYTF.

The J gene is TRBJ2-1, the V gene TRBV12-3 or TRBV12-4; D not certain. The CDR3 is 13 residues long. Trimming left V 4 bases short and J 9 bases short, with 13 bases between. CDR3 in amino acids: CASSSSVALEQFF. In DNA, the CDR3 is TGTGCCAGCAGTTCCTCTGTCGCACTTGAGCAGTTCTTC.